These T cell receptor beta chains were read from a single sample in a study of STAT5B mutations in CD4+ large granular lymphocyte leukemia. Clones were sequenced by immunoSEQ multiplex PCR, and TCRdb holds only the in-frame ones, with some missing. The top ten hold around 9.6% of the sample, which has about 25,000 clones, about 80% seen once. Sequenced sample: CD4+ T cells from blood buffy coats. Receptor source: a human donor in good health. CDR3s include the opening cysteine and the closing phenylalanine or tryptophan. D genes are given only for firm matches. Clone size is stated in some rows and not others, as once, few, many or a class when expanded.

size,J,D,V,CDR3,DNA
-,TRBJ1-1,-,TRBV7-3,CASSKEANTEAFF,TGTGCCAGCAGCAAGGAGGCGAACACTGAAGCTTTCTTT
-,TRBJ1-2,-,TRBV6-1,CASSEDPGYGYTF,TGTGCCAGCAGTGAAGATCCTGGGTATGGCTACACCTTC
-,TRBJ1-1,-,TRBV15,CATSRDIPGYTEAFF,TGTGCCACCAGCAGAGATATCCCGGGCTACACTGAAGCTTTCTTT
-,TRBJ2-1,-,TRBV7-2,CASSLVQGNYNEQFF,TGTGCCAGCAGCTTAGTACAGGGAAATTACAATGAGCAGTTCTTC
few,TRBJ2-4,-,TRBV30,CAWSGPTLLAKNIQYF,TGTGCCTGGAGCGGCCCCACTCTATTGGCCAAAAACATTCAGTACTTC
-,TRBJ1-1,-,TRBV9,CASSVGLRAPPIMNTEAFF,TGTGCCAGCAGCGTAGGGCTCAGGGCACCACCGATCATGAACACTGAAGCTTTCTTT
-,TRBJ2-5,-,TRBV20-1,CSATDQETQYF,TGCAGTGCTACCGACCAGGAGACCCAGTACTTC
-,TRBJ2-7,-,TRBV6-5,CASSPGRRYEQYF,TGTGCCAGCAGTCCTGGACGGCGCTACGAGCAGTACTTC
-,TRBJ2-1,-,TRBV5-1,CASSLATYNEQFF,TGCGCCAGCAGCTTGGCCACCTACAATGAGCAGTTCTTC
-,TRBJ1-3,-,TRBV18,CASSPSPDGNTIYF,TGTGCCAGCTCACCAAGTCCGGATGGAAACACCATATATTTT
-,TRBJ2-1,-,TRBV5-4,CASTRGAYNEQFF,TGTGCCAGCACCCGTGGGGCTTACAATGAGCAGTTCTTC
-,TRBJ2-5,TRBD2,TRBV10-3,CAISVGGGGEETQYF,TGTGCCATCAGTGTTGGTGGGGGGGGTGAGGAGACCCAGTACTTC
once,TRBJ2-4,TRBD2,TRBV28,CASSRLAGVGDQYF,TGTGCCAGCAGTCGACTAGCGGGGGTTGGTGATCAGTACTTC
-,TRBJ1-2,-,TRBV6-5,CASSYTKGYGYTF,TGTGCCAGCAGTTACACTAAGGGCTATGGCTACACCTTC
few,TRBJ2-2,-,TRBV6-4,CASRRDRYTGELFF,TGTGCCAGCAGAAGAGACAGGTACACCGGGGAGCTGTTTTTT
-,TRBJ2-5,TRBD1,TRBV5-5,CASSLGQGTGETQYF,TGTGCCAGCAGCTTGGGTCAGGGGACAGGGGAGACCCAGTACTTC
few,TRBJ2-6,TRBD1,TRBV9,CASSVALTGGLSGANVLTF,TGTGCCAGCAGCGTAGCTCTGACAGGGGGCCTGTCTGGGGCCAACGTCCTGACTTTC
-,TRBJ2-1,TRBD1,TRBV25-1,CASAPGSRQGSYNEQFF,TGTGCCAGCGCCCCTGGATCCCGACAGGGGTCCTACAATGAGCAGTTCTTC
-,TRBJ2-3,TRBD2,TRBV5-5,CASSPTPGTSGDTDTQYF,TGTGCCAGCAGCCCTACTCCTGGGACTAGCGGGGACACAGATACGCAGTATTTT
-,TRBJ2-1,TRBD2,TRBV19,CASSIGLADEQFF,TGTGCCAGTAGTATAGGACTAGCCGATGAGCAGTTCTTC
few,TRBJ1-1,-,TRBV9,CASSVETGTEAFF,TGTGCCAGCAGCGTAGAGACGGGCACTGAAGCTTTCTTT
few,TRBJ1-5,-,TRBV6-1,CASSAQTLSSNQPQHF,TGTGCCAGCAGTGCTCAGACCTTATCTAGCAATCAGCCCCAGCATTTT
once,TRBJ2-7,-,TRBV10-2,CASQWDTGSEQYF,TGCGCCAGCCAGTGGGACACGGGCTCCGAGCAGTACTTC
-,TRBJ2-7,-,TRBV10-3,CAISEFSYEQYF,TGTGCCATCAGTGAGTTCTCCTACGAGCAGTACTTC
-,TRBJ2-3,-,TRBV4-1,CASSRLPSTDTQYF,TGCGCCAGCAGCCGTTTACCTAGCACAGATACGCAGTATTTT
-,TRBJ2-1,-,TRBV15,CATSRNIGSRFYNEQFF,TGTGCCACCAGCAGGAACATAGGGTCCCGATTTTACAATGAGCAGTTCTTC
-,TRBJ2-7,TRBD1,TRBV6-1,CASSGDSYEQYF,TGTGCCAGCAGTGGGGACAGCTACGAGCAGTACTTC
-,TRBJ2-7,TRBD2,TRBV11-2,CASSLVAGVTWEQYF,TGTGCCAGCAGCTTAGTAGCGGGAGTAACTTGGGAGCAGTACTTC
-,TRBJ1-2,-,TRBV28,CASSEGRGTYGYTF,TGTGCCAGCAGTGAGGGGAGGGGGACCTATGGCTACACCTTC
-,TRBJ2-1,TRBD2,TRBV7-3,CASSVSGGAYNEQFF,TGTGCCAGCAGCGTTAGCGGGGGGGCTTACAATGAGCAGTTCTTC
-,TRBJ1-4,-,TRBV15,CATRDASSGEKLFF,TGTGCCACCAGGGATGCCTCTAGCGGAGAAAAACTGTTTTTT
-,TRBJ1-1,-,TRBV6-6,CASSYRNTEAFF,TGTGCCAGCAGTTACAGGAACACTGAAGCTTTCTTT
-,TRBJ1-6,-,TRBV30,CARSGGNSPLHF,TGTGCCCGGAGCGGGGGAAATTCACCCCTCCACTTT
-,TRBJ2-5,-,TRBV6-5,CASGMSGTPLTGQYF,TGTGCCAGCGGAATGAGTGGGACTCCCCTGACCGGGCAGTACTTC
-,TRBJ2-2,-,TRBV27,CASSLDRNTGELFF,TGTGCCAGCAGTTTAGACAGGAACACCGGGGAGCTGTTTTTT
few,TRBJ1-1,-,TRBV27,CASSLTAGSTEAFF,TGTGCCAGCAGTTTAACGGCGGGAAGCACTGAAGCTTTCTTT
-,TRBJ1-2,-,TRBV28,CASSPRPRVNYGYTF,TGTGCCAGCAGTCCCCGCCCCAGGGTCAACTATGGCTACACCTTC
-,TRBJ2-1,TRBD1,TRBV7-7,CASSLGTGVVDNEQFF,TGTGCTAGCAGCTTAGGGACAGGGGTGGTGGACAATGAGCAGTTCTTC